These 32 T cell receptor beta chains were sequenced from one sample in a study of T cells in Graves' hyperthyroidism and ophthalmopathy. Authors of the study amplified TCR beta CDR3 regions from RNA transcripts. HTBI primers were used for first-round RT-PCR of the TCR CDR3. Each CDR3 protein gets one entry after TCRdb re-called the multiplex PCR reads with MiXCR. The sample holds 800,000 or so distinct CDR3 sequences, over 35% seen once. The sample was blood. The receptors originated from a man aged 18 to 29 with Graves' hyperthyroidism.

This clonotype was counted at least ten times. This sequence joins TRBV7-6 and TRBJ1-6; D not certain. Between the trimmed V and J ends, which lost 5 bases and 8 bases, there was a span of 10 bases. Germline V gene lookup returns CDR1 SGHVS and CDR2 FNYEAQ. CDR3 length equals 13 residues. The CDR3 DNA is TGTGCCAGCAGCCCGTACAGCGATTCACCCCTCCACTTT. Its translation: CASSPYSDSPLHF.

This clonotype was counted only a few times. CDR3 in DNA: TGTGCCAGCACCGTCGGGGAGGGGGGATCACCCCTCCACTTT. It yields the protein CASTVGEGGSPLHF. V is TRBV12-3 or TRBV12-4 and J is TRBJ1-6, with TRBD1 as a possible D gene (6 bases). This CDR3 comprises 14 residues. The ends were cut back, 7 bases at V and 10 bases at J, with 17 bases in the middle.

The chain employs TRBV20-1 and TRBJ1-1; D is unresolved. The germline gives CDR1 DFQATT, CDR2 SNEGSKA (reference sequence). The CDR3 contains 12 residues. Trimming stripped 6 bases from V and 5 bases from J, with 13 bases between. The CDR3 loop is CSASGRETEAFF. CDR3 coding DNA: TGCAGTGCCTCGGGTCGGGAGACTGAAGCTTTCTTT.

This clonotype was seen many times. The chain carries TRBV5-5 and TRBJ1-1; D is unclear. The germline CDR1 and CDR2 sequences are SGHKS and YYEKEE (reference sequence). The CDR3 is 14 amino acids. V dropped 1 base and J dropped 1 base, with 8 bases sitting between them. In DNA form, the CDR3 reads TGTGCCAGCAGCTTGTACCTGCCGAACACTGAAGCTTTCTTT. This gives the protein CASSLYLPNTEAFF.

As for this clonotype: As the CDR3 is not closed by the conserved phenylalanine or tryptophan, this likely results from a read error. This rearrangement joins TRBV7-2 to TRBJ1-1; 9 bases align to TRBD1. The CDR3 has 14 residues. J was trimmed by 1 base and V by 6 bases; bases with no gene match: 3. Germline loops: CDR1 SGHTA, CDR2 FQGNSA. Written as DNA, the CDR3 is TGTGCCAGCAGGGGACAGGGAGGGAACACTGAAGCTTTCCTT. Protein: CASRGQGGNTEAFL.

V gene TRBV5-1 combines with J gene TRBJ2-6, with 8 bases that match TRBD1. Germline CDR1 and CDR2: SGHRS and YFSETQ. This CDR3 has 22 amino acids. Germline trimming cut 3 bases from V and 0 bases from J; bases unmatched to any gene: 20. CDR3: CASSSRTGNTGEPSSGANVLTF. The CDR3 coding sequence is TGCGCCAGCAGCTCGCGGACAGGGAACACCGGGGAGCCGAGCTCTGGGGCCAACGTCCTGACTTTC. Using reference TRBV5-1 and TRBJ2-6 for the parts outside the CDR3, the full variable domain is KAGVTQTPRYLIKTRGQQVTLSCSPISGHRSVSWYQQTPGQGLQFLFEYFSETQRNKGNFPGRFSGRQFSNSRSEMNVSTLELGDSALYLCASSSRTGNTGEPSSGANVLTFGAGSRLTVL.

This clonotype was seen repeatedly, ten times or more. This chain uses TRBV20-1 with TRBJ2-5; TRBD2 agrees at 8 bases. This CDR3 is built from 14 residues. V was clipped by 0 bases and J by 5 bases; unmatched bases: 5. In germline, CDR1 is DFQATT, CDR2 SNEGSKA (reference sequence). Here the CDR3 DNA reads TGCAGTGCTAGAGATCGAACGGGAGGGGAGACCCAGTACTTC. Its translation: CSARDRTGGETQYF.

This clonotype was seen a handful of times. The J gene is TRBJ2-6, the V gene TRBV5-1; D might be TRBD2 (6 bases). The CDR3 covers 16 residues. Trimming took 0 bases from V and 4 from J, leaving 11 bases between them. The germline V gene has CDR1 SGHRS and CDR2 YFSETQ. The CDR3 bases are TGCGCCAGCAGCTTGGTCCTGGCGGGAGGGGCCAACGTCCTGACTTTC. As protein: CASSLVLAGGANVLTF.

J is TRBJ1-1 and V is TRBV5-1; D perhaps matches TRBD1 (6 bases). The length of the CDR3 is 14 residues. Trimming took off 4 bases at V and 4 bases at J, with 14 bases between the two ends. Germline assignment: CDR1 SGHRS and CDR2 YFSETQ. The CDR3 DNA is TGCGCCAGCAGCCGGGACAACTGGAGCACTGAAGCTTTCTTT. Amino acid sequence: CASSRDNWSTEAFF.

This clonotype was recorded a few times. The genes are TRBV7-9 and TRBJ1-5; D gene uncertain. The germline V gene encodes CDR1 SEHNR and CDR2 FQNEAQ (reference sequence). There are 14 residues in the CDR3. V was clipped by 3 bases and J by 3 bases, with 9 bases between them. CDR3 in amino acids: CASSLGGINQPQHF. Here the CDR3 DNA reads TGTGCCAGCAGCTTGGGAGGGATCAATCAGCCCCAGCATTTT.

The chain links TRBV9 to TRBJ2-2; 9 bases are a match to TRBD2. CDR1 and CDR2 from the germline V gene are SGDLS and YYNGEE. V lost 4 bases to trimming and J lost 2 bases; unmatched junction nucleotides: 9. There are 17 residues in the CDR3. The CDR3 sequence: CASSRSRSGGNTGELFF. CDR3 nucleotide sequence: TGTGCCAGCAGCAGGTCTCGTAGCGGGGGAAACACCGGGGAGCTGTTTTTT.

The chain is built from TRBV7-6 and TRBJ2-7; a weak D match, TRBD2 (6 bases). V was pared by 3 bases and J by 7 bases, with 16 bases between. The CDR3 length is 14 residues. CDR1 SGHVS and CDR2 FNYEAQ come from the germline V gene. CDR3 residues: CASSLATWSGEQYF. CDR3 coding DNA: TGTGCCAGCAGCTTGGCTACATGGAGCGGGGAGCAGTACTTC.

This sequence joins TRBV10-3 and TRBJ1-5; TRBD1 matches at 8 bases. Germline trimming cut 9 bases from V and 0 bases from J; bases unmatched to any gene: 4. CDR1 and CDR2 (germline): ENHRY, SYGVKD. The CDR3 runs to 14 residues. CDR3 sequence (DNA): TGTGCCATAGCGACAGGGGATAGCAATCAGCCCCAGCATTTT. Translated: CAIATGDSNQPQHF.

This clonotype appeared a few times. The chain couples TRBV7-2 to TRBJ1-1; D gene uncertain. CDR1 is SGHTA, CDR2 FQGNSA, per germline. The CDR3 has 13 amino acids. V lost 5 bases and J lost 11, with 18 bases in between. The CDR3 region has the DNA TGTGCCAGCAGCCAGGCGTTGGGCGCACGGGCTTTCTTT. Its protein product is CASSQALGARAFF.

The genes are TRBV7-9 and TRBJ1-1; D is unresolved. The germline V gene has CDR1 SEHNR and CDR2 FQNEAQ (reference sequence). CDR3 size: 16 residues. Trimming took 1 base from V and 8 from J, leaving 20 bases between them. The CDR3 here is CASSLEGSVSKREAFF. The CDR3 DNA reads TGTGCCAGCAGCTTAGAGGGATCCGTTTCTAAGCGGGAAGCTTTCTTT.

J is TRBJ2-5 and V is TRBV6-1, with D possibly called TRBD1 or TRBD2 (5 bases each). The CDR3 length is 12 residues. CDR1 and CDR2 (germline): MNHNS, SASEGT. The CDR3 sequence is CAGSRASETQYF. The CDR3 region has the DNA TGTGCTGGGAGCAGGGCTTCGGAGACCCAGTACTTC.

This clonotype was observed at least ten times. The chain couples TRBV9 to TRBJ1-5; TRBD1 is a possible D gene (6 bases). Germline V gene data show CDR1 as SGDLS and CDR2 as YYNGEE. This CDR3 region has 14 residues. V was clipped by 3 bases and J by 3 bases, with 10 bases between them. For the CDR3, the DNA is TGTGCCAGCAGCGCGGACAGCGACAATCAGCCCCAGCATTTT. Amino acid sequence: CASSADSDNQPQHF.

V is TRBV7-8 and J is TRBJ2-5; maybe TRBD1 (6 bases). Trimming pared 0 bases from V and 5 bases from J, leaving 19 bases between. This CDR3 has 17 amino acids. Germline CDR1 reads SGHVS; CDR2 reads FQNEAQ. CDR3 DNA: TGTGCCAGCAGCTTAGCTCGTACAGGGCTGGAGTTGGAGACCCAGTACTTC. Its protein is CASSLARTGLELETQYF.

A note on this clonotype: One end of the junction varies from germline; a read error may be responsible. The V call is TRBV5-1, the J call TRBJ2-7, with TRBD1 identical over 8 bases. This CDR3 contains 15 residues. Per the germline V gene, CDR1 is SGHRS and CDR2 is YFSETQ. The chain's CDR3 is CASRPDRGGRGEQYF. The CDR3 DNA is TGCGCCAGCCGTCCAGACAGGGGAGGTCGAGGCGAGCAGTACTTT.

In its sample, this clonotype was seen many times. The chain has TRBV20-1 and TRBJ2-6; 10 bases agree with TRBD2. Germline-derived CDR1 and CDR2 are DFQATT and SNEGSKA (reference sequence). J gave up 3 bases and V 0 bases, and 5 bases lay outside the gene matches. This CDR3 is 17 amino acids long. CDR3 DNA sequence: TGCAGTGCTAGAGAGCCAGCGGGAGGGCTTGGGGCCAACGTCCTGACTTTC. Translated: CSAREPAGGLGANVLTF.

V usage is TRBV25-1 and J usage is TRBJ2-2; D gene uncertain. The length of the CDR3 is 15 residues. V shed 4 bases and J shed 1 base, with 10 bases lying between them. Germline CDR1 reads MGHDK; CDR2 reads SYGVNS. The CDR3 loop is CASSASRQNTGELFF. The CDR3 nucleotides read TGTGCCAGCAGTGCTTCTAGACAGAACACCGGGGAGCTGTTTTTT.

This clonotype was seen once. A much larger clone differs from this one at a single base, so this may be a read error. A read error is likely, as this CDR3 ends without the conserved phenylalanine or tryptophan. V and J are TRBV9 and TRBJ2-7, with no clear D. The CDR3 sequence is 15 residues long. Between the trimmed V and J ends, which lost 4 bases and 3 bases, there was a span of 17 bases. The germline CDR1 and CDR2 sequences are SGDLS and YYNGEE. The CDR3 bases are TGTGCCAGCAGCCCGAGCGTAGGGCTGGTCTACGAGCAGTACCTC. Translated: CASSPSVGLVYEQYL.

This clonotype was picked up a small number of times. The chain joins TRBV5-1 to TRBJ1-4; 7 nucleotides agree with TRBD1. Per the germline V gene, CDR1 is SGHRS and CDR2 is YFSETQ. There are 17 residues in the CDR3. The V segment lost 4 bases and the J segment 0 bases; nucleotides outside the gene matches: 9. CDR3 region: CASSPRGQKSTNEKLFF. CDR3 coding DNA: TGCGCCAGCAGCCCAAGGGGGCAGAAGTCAACTAATGAAAAACTGTTTTTT.

For this clonotype: This may be a read error: a much more frequent sequence differs by one nucleotide. The chain combines TRBV2 with TRBJ2-5; D is undetermined. Germline lookup yields CDR1 SNHLY and CDR2 FYNNEI. The CDR3 is 12 amino acids. The CDR3 sequence: CVSIAGEETQYF. The CDR3 DNA is TGTGTCAGCATTGCCGGAGAAGAGACCCAGTACTTC.

This clonotype turned up a few times. The CDR3 nucleotides are TGTGCCAGCAGCTTAGCGCTCACAGGGGGCTCCTACGAGCAGTACTTC. Translation gives CASSLALTGGSYEQYF. The chain recombines TRBV7-2 with TRBJ2-7; 8 bases are a match to TRBD1. Germline V gene sequence: CDR1 SGHTA, CDR2 FQGNSA. The CDR3 totals 16 residues. Trimming at V came to 0 bases and at J to 0 bases, leaving 4 bases not matched to a gene. Looking up the rest from reference TRBV7-2 and TRBJ2-7 gives the full variable domain: GAGVSQSPSNKVTEKGKDVELRCDPISGHTALYWYRQSLGQGLEFLIYFQGNSAPDKSGLPSDRFSAERTGGSVSTLTIQRTQQEDSAVYLCASSLALTGGSYEQYFGPGTRLTVT.

V and J are TRBV29-1 and TRBJ2-7, with D perhaps matching TRBD1 or TRBD2 (6 bases each). Trimming left V 8 bases short and J 0 bases short, with 8 bases between. Germline CDR1 SQVTM, CDR2 ANQGSEA. This CDR3 comprises 11 residues. The CDR3 DNA is TGCAGCAGGGGGGTCTCCTACGAGCAGTACTTC. It codes for CSRGVSYEQYF.

CDR3 sequence (DNA): TGTGCCAGCAGTTACTCAGTACTAGCGAACACTGAAGCTTTCTTT. This encodes CASSYSVLANTEAFF. This chain connects TRBV6-5 to TRBJ1-1, with unresolved D. There are 15 residues in the CDR3. V lost 0 bases and J 1 base, leaving 9 bases between the germline ends. Germline assignment: CDR1 MNHEY and CDR2 SVGAGI.

This clonotype came up many times. The gene calls are TRBV7-9 and TRBJ1-2; 11 positions agree with TRBD1. The CDR3 extends over 15 amino acids. The germline gives CDR1 SEHNR, CDR2 FQNEAQ (reference sequence). V dropped 5 bases and J dropped 4; count of bases not matched to a gene: 6. CDR3 sequence: CASSEGQGEGYGYTF. CDR3 coding DNA: TGTGCCAGCAGCGAGGGACAGGGGGAGGGCTATGGCTACACCTTC.

The chain employs TRBV6-6 and TRBJ1-3; 7 nucleotides align to TRBD1. With V trimmed by 2 bases and J by 2 bases, 0 bases remained unmatched. The CDR3 has 14 residues. Germline lookup yields CDR1 MNHNY and CDR2 SVGAGI (reference sequence). CDR3 protein: CASSYRGPGNTIYF. For the CDR3, the DNA is TGTGCCAGCAGTTACAGGGGGCCTGGAAACACCATATATTTT.

V is TRBV5-1 and J is TRBJ2-3; D is unresolved. The germline gives CDR1 SGHRS, CDR2 YFSETQ. CDR3 length: 14 residues. The ends were cut back, 0 bases at V and 6 bases at J, with 11 bases in the middle. The CDR3 is CASSLDTPSDTQYF. CDR3 sequence (DNA): TGCGCCAGCAGCTTGGATACCCCAAGTGATACGCAGTATTTT.

The chain joins TRBV11-2 to TRBJ2-7; a weak D match, TRBD2 (5 bases). The CDR3 extends over 15 amino acids. Germline CDR1 and CDR2: SGHAT and FQNNGV. Trimming stripped 6 bases from V and 2 bases from J, with 17 bases between. The CDR3 coding sequence is TGTGCCAGCAGTTTTAAGCGGAACCTCGCCTACGAGCAGTACTTC. Protein sequence: CASSFKRNLAYEQYF. The entire variable domain, with the rest obtained from reference TRBV11-2 and TRBJ2-7, is as follows: EAGVAQSPRYKIIEKRQSVAFWCNPISGHATLYWYQQILGQGPKLLIQFQNNGVVDDSQLPKDRFSAERLKGVDSTLKIQPAKLEDSAVYLCASSFKRNLAYEQYFGPGTRLTVT.

Comments on this clonotype: An end of the junction does not agree with germline; a read error may underlie this. DNA of the CDR3: TGTGCCAGCAGCTTAGGACATCAGACCCAGCATTTT. It encodes CASSLGHQTQHF. The rearrangement links TRBV7-2 to TRBJ1-5; D is unresolved. Germline-derived CDR1 and CDR2 are SGHTA and FQGNSA. The CDR3 is 12 residues long.